Below are 15 T cell receptor beta chains sequenced from a single sample in a study of T cells expressing NK-cell markers. TCRdb reprocessed the 5' RACE reads and keeps a single row for each CDR3 protein, giving no DNA. This table holds 500,000 to 600,000 distinct CDR3 sequences. Material: blood T cells: a sorted CD56 or NKG2C T cell subset, CD4+ or CD8+ T cells, or bulk PBMC T cells (not recorded which). The source of these receptors is a man between 18 and 29 years old in good health.

The chain recombines TRBV29-1 with TRBJ2-3; TCRdb selects TRBD2, and the lack of DNA leaves this call unchecked. The CDR3 has 16 residues. Germline V gene lookup returns CDR1 SQVTM and CDR2 ANQGSEA. CDR3 loop: CSAGTSGAQSVDTQYF.

This chain uses TRBV5-5 with TRBJ1-1; TCRdb proposes TRBD1, but this gene call is untestable without DNA. Germline-derived CDR1 and CDR2 are SGHKS and YYEKEE (reference sequence). The CDR3 totals 15 residues. CDR3: CASSLGSGPNTEAFF.

CDR3 sequence: CASSSPASGSTDTQYF. This sequence joins TRBV7-9 and TRBJ2-3; TCRdb's D call, TRBD2, is unchecked because there is no DNA. The CDR3 is made up of 16 amino acids. The germline V gene has CDR1 SEHNR and CDR2 FQNEAQ (reference sequence). Full variable domain (missing parts from reference TRBV7-9 and TRBJ2-3): DTGVSQNPRHKITKRGQNVTFRCDPISEHNRLYWYRQTLGQGPEFLTYFQNEAQLEKSRLLSDRFSAERPKGSFSTLEIQRTEQGDSAMYLCASSSPASGSTDTQYFGPGTRLTVL.

The V and J genes are TRBV12-3 or TRBV12-4 and TRBJ2-3; the TCRdb D gene call, TRBD1, has no DNA to confirm it. The CDR3 loop spans 15 amino acids. CDR3 protein: CASTLGRPETDTQYF.

V is TRBV6-5 and J is TRBJ2-7; TCRdb returns TRBD2, unconfirmable since there is no DNA. Germline V CDR1 and CDR2: MNHEY, SVGAGI. The CDR3 sequence is 16 residues long. The chain's CDR3 is CASSSTSGSFVYEQYF.

The genes are TRBV12-3 or TRBV12-4 and TRBJ2-3; TCRdb returns TRBD2, unconfirmable since there is no DNA. CDR3 length: 14 residues. CDR3 sequence: CASRRLAGGWTQYF.

The CDR3 region is CASSRGALNEKLFF. The chain employs TRBV12-3 or TRBV12-4 and TRBJ1-4. CDR3 length: 14 residues.

The chain uses TRBV20-1 and TRBJ2-5; with no DNA, the TCRdb D assignment of TRBD2 cannot be verified. Germline V gives CDR1 DFQATT, CDR2 SNEGSKA (reference sequence). The CDR3 totals 14 residues. CDR3: CSATLPGAGETQYF.

The gene calls are TRBV10-3 and TRBJ2-1. This CDR3 contains 14 residues. Germline loops: CDR1 ENHRY, CDR2 SYGVKD. CDR3 amino acids: CAISESNGYNEQFF.

The chain recombines TRBV15 with TRBJ2-2. Germline lookup yields CDR1 LNHNV and CDR2 YYDKDF (reference sequence). This CDR3 has 14 amino acids. The CDR3 is CATSSSRDTGELFF.

V usage is TRBV20-1 and J usage is TRBJ1-4; there is no DNA to check the TCRdb D call of TRBD1. The CDR3 has 13 amino acids. Germline V gives CDR1 DFQATT, CDR2 SNEGSKA (reference sequence). The CDR3 sequence is CSARETAVGKLFF.

Here the CDR3 reads CASSFGLAGGLETQYF. The chain joins TRBV27 to TRBJ2-5; TCRdb picks TRBD2, but there is no DNA to check that call. The CDR3 runs to 16 residues. Germline V gene sequence: CDR1 MNHEY, CDR2 SMNVEV (reference sequence).

V is TRBV10-3 and J is TRBJ2-1; the D gene TCRdb calls, TRBD1, cannot be checked with no DNA. CDR1 is ENHRY and CDR2 is SYGVKD in the germline V gene. This CDR3 is built from 13 residues. The CDR3 loop is CAISESWDGEQFF.

This chain's CDR3 is CSAVTSGSAKDTQYF. The chain carries TRBV20-1 and TRBJ2-3; the TRBD2 assignment by TCRdb is unverifiable without DNA. CDR1 and CDR2 (germline): DFQATT, SNEGSKA (reference sequence). The CDR3 covers 15 residues.

The gene calls are TRBV6-1 and TRBJ1-2; TCRdb proposes TRBD1, but this gene call is untestable without DNA. This CDR3 region has 14 residues. Germline lookup yields CDR1 MNHNS and CDR2 SASEGT. CDR3 protein: CASTNTGILYGYTF.